The clone carrying this T cell receptor (beta chain) was observed a few times. TCRdb independently ran MiXCR on the RT-PCR reads; one entry per CDR3 protein. The repertoire consists of about 680,000 distinct CDR3 sequences, with 12% to 15% occurring once and the leading ten covering roughly 3.6%. CDR3 size: 14 residues. Germline V gives CDR1 SGHVS, CDR2 FNYEAQ. Trimming took off 6 bases at V and 2 bases at J, with 11 bases between the two ends. The source of this sequence is a female donor in good health, serving as a healthy control. The rearrangement uses TRBV7-6 and TRBJ1-3, with a weak D call TRBD1 (5 bases). Sequenced sample: memory CD4+ T cells from blood. CDR3 DNA: TGTGCCAGCAGTAAGACAGTTGCTGGAAACACCATATATTTT. Protein: CASSKTVAGNTIYF.